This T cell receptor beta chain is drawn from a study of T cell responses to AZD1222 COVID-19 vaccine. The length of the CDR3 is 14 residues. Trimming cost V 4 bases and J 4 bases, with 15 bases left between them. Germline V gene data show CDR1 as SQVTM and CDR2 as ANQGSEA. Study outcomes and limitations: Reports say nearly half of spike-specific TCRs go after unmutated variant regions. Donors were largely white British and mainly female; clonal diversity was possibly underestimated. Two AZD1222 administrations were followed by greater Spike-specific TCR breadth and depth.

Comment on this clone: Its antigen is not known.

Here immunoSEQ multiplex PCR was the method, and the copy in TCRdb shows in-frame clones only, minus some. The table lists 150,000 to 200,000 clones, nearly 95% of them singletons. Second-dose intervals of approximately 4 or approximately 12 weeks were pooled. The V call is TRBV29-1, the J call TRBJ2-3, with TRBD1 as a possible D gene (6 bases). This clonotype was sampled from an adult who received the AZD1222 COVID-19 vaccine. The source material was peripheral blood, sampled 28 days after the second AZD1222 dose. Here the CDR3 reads CSVGQAVGADTQYF. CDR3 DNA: TGCAGCGTTGGACAGGCGGTTGGCGCAGATACGCAGTATTTT.